The next 11 T cell receptor beta chains were all read from a single sample in a study of T cells in Graves' hyperthyroidism and ophthalmopathy (dated by TCRdb to the late 2010s). The library was built by means of multiplex PCR. Sequencing used an Illumina HiSeq 2000. The TCR beta CDR3 regions were amplified from the RNA transcripts. A first-round RT-PCR of the TCR CDR3 used the HTBI primer set with the Qiagen OneStep RT-PCR kit. Using fastp at Q25 and MiXCR, TCRdb reprocessed the public reads and kept productive beta chains. Rows matching on CDR3 protein sequence are summarized as one entry with the most common DNA and genes. The table for this sample lists roughly 400,000 distinct CDR3 sequences; about 14% of them were counted only once. Clones ranked in the top ten supply 25% to 30% of the sample. Material: blood. These receptor sequences come from a man aged 50 to 59 with Graves' ophthalmopathy.

A word on this clonotype: The CDR3 carries no conserved terminal phenylalanine or tryptophan, so it likely arises from a read error. The V and J genes are TRBV15 and TRBJ2-5; 8 bases match TRBD1. Trimming cost V 3 bases and J 5 bases; bases outside gene matches: 5. Germline V gene sequence: CDR1 LNHNV, CDR2 YYDKDF (reference sequence). The CDR3 contains 14 residues. CDR3 coding DNA: TGTGCCACCAGCAGTCAGGGGGCGCAGGAGACCCAGTACCTC. Encoded protein: CATSSQGAQETQYL.

The chain uses TRBV19 and TRBJ2-1; 8 positions agree with TRBD2. V gave up 8 bases and J gave up 9 bases; unmatched junction bases: 12. The CDR3 totals 14 residues. The germline CDR1 and CDR2 sequences are LNHDA and SQIVND (reference sequence). Here the CDR3 reads CASQGSGGPREQFF. The CDR3 nucleotides read TGTGCCAGTCAGGGGTCGGGAGGGCCTCGTGAGCAGTTCTTC.

This clonotype was seen repeatedly, ten times or more. This rearrangement joins TRBV7-8 to TRBJ2-1; D is perhaps TRBD2 (7 bases). CDR3 size: 16 residues. Trimming pared 6 bases from V and 6 bases from J, leaving 21 bases between. CDR1 SGHVS and CDR2 FQNEAQ come from the germline V gene. The CDR3 nucleotides are TGTGCCAGCAGGGGAGGGGGAGTGGGAGAGTCCAATGAGCAGTTCTTC. Its translation: CASRGGGVGESNEQFF.

J is TRBJ2-1 and V is TRBV19; D might be TRBD1 (6 bases). Germline CDR1 reads LNHDA; CDR2 reads SQIVND (reference sequence). Trimming took 8 bases from V and 0 from J, leaving 11 bases between them. The CDR3 contains 14 residues. The CDR3 sequence: CASEQGSSYNEQFF. CDR3 DNA: TGTGCCAGTGAACAGGGAAGCTCCTACAATGAGCAGTTCTTC. The variable domain in full, completed from reference TRBV19 and TRBJ2-1, reads DGGITQSPKYLFRKEGQNVTLSCEQNLNHDAMYWYRQDPGQGLRLIYYSQIVNDFQKGDIAEGYSVSREKKESFPLTVTSAQKNPTAFYLCASEQGSSYNEQFFGPGTRLTVL.

J is TRBJ2-2 and V is TRBV12-3 or TRBV12-4; 8 bases are a match to TRBD2. The J segment lost 5 bases and the V segment lost 7 bases, leaving 6 bases of the junction unmatched. The CDR3 has 14 amino acids. DNA for the CDR3: TGTGCCAGCAATCAGCGGGAGTCTACCGGGGAGCTGTTTTTT. Protein product: CASNQRESTGELFF.

Of note for this clonotype: An end of the junction does not agree with germline; a read error may underlie this. The rearrangement joins TRBV11-2 to TRBJ2-1; TRBD2 matches 12 bases. With the DNA end fitting TRBJ2-7 better, the J assignment may be wrong. The CDR3 runs to 15 residues. The germline V gene has CDR1 SGHAT and CDR2 FQNNGV. The CDR3 protein is CASSFRTSGINEQYF. As DNA, the CDR3 is TGCGCCAGCAGCTTCCGGACTAGCGGGATAAATGAGCAGTACTTC.

This clonotype showed up many times. This chain uses TRBV20-1 with TRBJ1-2; the D is unclear. Trimming shortened V by 6 bases and J by 0 bases, and 14 bases separated the two germline ends. Germline CDR1 is DFQATT and CDR2 is SNEGSKA (reference sequence). CDR3 length equals 14 residues. Here the CDR3 DNA reads TGCAGTGCCCCGACTCGGGTAGCTAACTATGGCTACACCTTC. Its protein is CSAPTRVANYGYTF.

This clonotype was observed many times. The J gene is TRBJ2-2, the V gene TRBV5-1; 12 positions match TRBD2. V was pared by 0 bases and J by 6 bases, with 6 bases of the junction left unmatched. Germline CDR1 and CDR2: SGHRS and YFSETQ. The CDR3 consists of 17 residues. DNA of the CDR3: TGCGCCAGCAGCTTGGCCGTAAGACTAGCGGGAGCCGGGGAGCTGTTTTTT. Protein: CASSLAVRLAGAGELFF.

This clonotype was found many times. The chain uses TRBV30 and TRBJ2-5; 7 nucleotides align to TRBD2. From germline, CDR1 is GTSNPN and CDR2 SVGIG (reference sequence). J was trimmed by 3 bases and V by 6 bases; bases with no gene match: 4. There are 12 residues in the CDR3. Written as DNA, the CDR3 is TGTGCCTGCGGGGGGATTAAAGAGACCCAGTACTTC. It codes for CACGGIKETQYF.

This clonotype was observed many times. V is TRBV27 and J is TRBJ2-1, with D perhaps TRBD1 or TRBD2 (5 bases each). Deletions cut 8 bases from V and 1 base from J, with 15 bases between. Germline V lookup: CDR1 MNHEY, CDR2 SMNVEV (reference sequence). The CDR3 is made up of 15 amino acids. Written as DNA, the CDR3 is TGTGCCAGCTCAAACGAGGGGAGTTCCTACAATGAGCAGTTCTTC. Amino acid sequence: CASSNEGSSYNEQFF.

This clonotype was picked up many times. This chain joins TRBV20-1 and TRBJ2-5, with TRBD2 as a possible D gene (5 bases). This CDR3 contains 15 residues. Germline CDR1 DFQATT, CDR2 SNEGSKA (reference sequence). Between the trimmed V and J ends, which lost 3 bases and 0 bases, there was a span of 14 bases. The CDR3 loop reads CSARGRPGYQETQYF. CDR3 nucleotide sequence: TGCAGTGCTAGGGGCAGGCCGGGGTACCAAGAGACCCAGTACTTC.